This TCR beta chain came from a study of blood T cells in healthy people across ages. Points from the study as a whole: Long-lived donors had more naive CD4+ cells and higher diversity than aged donors.

The authors extracted at least 5.5 micrograms of total RNA per sample. As for this clonotype: Its antigen is currently unknown.

For the second PCR, which ran for roughly 7 to 11 cycles, a sample-barcoded 5' primer and a J-beta primer mix were used. TCRdb redid the calling of the 5' RACE reads with MiXCR, one entry per CDR3 protein. The table includes about 720,000 distinct CDR3 sequences, just under 25% detected once. The sample also formed part of further work on T cells of mothers and their children. That paper states: Samples were obtained from a few healthy Caucasian mothers and their six children.

The sequence was obtained from a boy aged 5-17 years in good health. Sequenced input: blood.

The CDR3 reads CATAGGSYNEQFF. CDR3 coding DNA: TGTGCCACCGCTGGGGGCTCCTACAATGAGCAGTTCTTC. The V call is TRBV28, the J call TRBJ2-1; D assignment may be TRBD1 or TRBD2 (5 bases each). This CDR3 has 13 residues. Germline V lookup: CDR1 MDHEN, CDR2 SYDVKM. V lost 10 bases and J 0 bases, leaving 10 bases between the germline ends.